This TCR beta chain was sequenced for a study of CD8+ T cells in alopecia areata. Following extraction, RNA underwent reverse transcription to cDNA, which served as the sequencing template. Profiled with immunoSEQ multiplex PCR; TCRdb holds only in-frame clones, not every one. The repertoire holds roughly 64,000 clones, with about 44% as singletons. Study-level points and caveats: Mouse data revealed clearer TCR sharing than patient data did, a gap possibly tied to HLA. Clonality was higher in lesional than normal scalp, especially in alopecia totalis/universalis. Scalp repertoires also include resident alphabeta T cells from normal skin.

The CDR3 contains 11 residues. V was trimmed by 7 bases and J by 7 bases, leaving 8 bases between them. Germline V gene data show CDR1 as SGDLS and CDR2 as YYNGEE. On this clone: Its target is unknown.

Lesional scalp punch biopsies and peripheral blood were collected from alopecia areata patients. V usage is TRBV9 and J usage is TRBJ2-2; D is unresolved. Sequenced material: NKG2D-low CD8+ T cells sorted from blood. This sequence was found in a human donor with alopecia areata. CDR3 DNA: TGTGCCAGCGATAGAAGCGGGGAGCTGTTTTTT. Protein: CASDRSGELFF. Looking up the rest from reference TRBV9 and TRBJ2-2 gives the full variable domain: DSGVTQTPKHLITATGQRVTLRCSPRSGDLSVYWYQQSLDQGLQFLIQYYNGEERAKGNILERFSAQQFPDLHSELNLSSLELGDSALYFCASDRSGELFFGEGSRLTVL.